The rows below give T cell receptor beta chains drawn from one sample of a study of CD8+ T cells in alopecia areata. Data came from immunoSEQ multiplex PCR; TCRdb stores just in-frame clones and leaves some out. The sample lists over 150,000 clones; around 63% were seen once. Source: CD4+ T cells sorted from blood, taken at week 0. These receptor sequences come from a human donor with alopecia areata. Each CDR3 is given with its conserved first and last residue. The D gene is left open where the match is weak. Clone size is given for some rows only: seen once, a few or many times, or a class if the clone is expanded.

cdr3_nt	cdr3_aa	d_call	j_call	v_call	clone_size
TGCAGCGTTGAGAGGGAAATGGACCACGAGCAGTACTTC	CSVEREMDHEQYF	NA	TRBJ2-7	TRBV29-1	few
TGTGCCACCAGCACCGAACGCGGACAGTATGAAGCTTTCTTT	CATSTERGQYEAFF	NA	TRBJ1-1	TRBV15	few
TGCAGTGCCGAGGGAACCTATGGCTACACCTTC	CSAEGTYGYTF	NA	TRBJ1-2	TRBV20-1	NA
TGTGCCAGCAGCTTCTCGAGGGGGCAAGAGACCCAGTACTTC	CASSFSRGQETQYF	NA	TRBJ2-5	TRBV11-2	few
TGCAGCGTTGATAAGATCGGGGAGCTGTTTTTT	CSVDKIGELFF	NA	TRBJ2-2	TRBV29-1	NA
TGTGCCAGCAGTCCGTACTCGGATACGCAGTATTTT	CASSPYSDTQYF	NA	TRBJ2-3	TRBV27	NA
TGTGCCAGCAGTGGCAGCGGGGGGAGCTACAATGAGCAGTTCTTC	CASSGSGGSYNEQFF	TRBD2	TRBJ2-1	TRBV25-1	NA
TGTGCCAGCAGTGCCAGGGACAGTGAGCAGTTCTTC	CASSARDSEQFF	TRBD1	TRBJ2-1	TRBV2	NA
TGCAGCGTTGTACGTAGGCTGGGGGCGATAAAAAGTGGCAATGAGCAGTTCTTC	CSVVRRLGAIKSGNEQFF	NA	TRBJ2-1	TRBV29-1	NA
TGTGCCAGCTCCCCACCGGGCAGGGCGGCTAACTATGGCTACACCTTC	CASSPPGRAANYGYTF	NA	TRBJ1-2	TRBV18	few
TGTGCCAGCAGCTGGGGCTTACAGGGGTATAATTCACCCCTCCACTTT	CASSWGLQGYNSPLHF	TRBD1	TRBJ1-6	TRBV7-2	NA
TGTGCCAGCAGTTCCCCCGGGACTAGCGGGGTCGAGCAGTACTTC	CASSSPGTSGVEQYF	TRBD2	TRBJ2-7	TRBV28	NA
TGTGCCAGCGAAGGATGGGTTGCCTACAATGAGCAGTTCTTC	CASEGWVAYNEQFF	NA	TRBJ2-1	TRBV11-3	NA
TGCAGCGTTGAGCTGGGACAGGGGGCTGGCGAGCAGTACTTC	CSVELGQGAGEQYF	TRBD1	TRBJ2-7	TRBV29-1	NA
TGTGCCAGTAGTATAGGCGACAGTTCACTAAGCAATCAGCCCCAGCATTTT	CASSIGDSSLSNQPQHF	NA	TRBJ1-5	TRBV19	NA
TGTGCCAGCAGCTTAGACGGGACACAAAGCTCCTACGAGCAGTACTTC	CASSLDGTQSSYEQYF	NA	TRBJ2-7	TRBV7-8	NA
TGTGCCAGCAGTGTTAGTAGGGACAATGAGCAGTTCTTC	CASSVSRDNEQFF	NA	TRBJ2-1	TRBV2	few
TGTGCCATCAGTGGTGGGACAGGGAAAAACACTGAAGCTTTCTTT	CAISGGTGKNTEAFF	TRBD1	TRBJ1-1	TRBV10-3	few
TGCGCCAGCAGCCAGACCATGGGGGGCGAACAGCCCCAGCATTTT	CASSQTMGGEQPQHF	NA	TRBJ1-5	TRBV4-3	once
TGTGCCAGCAGCTTAGATGGTAATCAGCCCCAGCATTTT	CASSLDGNQPQHF	NA	TRBJ1-5	TRBV7-2	NA
TGCGCCAGCAGCTTGGGGACAGGGGCGGGACGCACAGATACGCAGTATTTT	CASSLGTGAGRTDTQYF	TRBD1	TRBJ2-3	TRBV5-1	few
TGCAGCGTTGGGACCGGGACCACCAACTATGGCTACACCTTC	CSVGTGTTNYGYTF	NA	TRBJ1-2	TRBV29-1	NA
TGCAGCGTGGCCGGGACTAGCCCCACAGATACGCAGTATTTT	CSVAGTSPTDTQYF	TRBD2	TRBJ2-3	TRBV29-1	NA
TGTGCCAGCAGTGAAACGAGGGATGGCTACACCTTC	CASSETRDGYTF	NA	TRBJ1-2	TRBV6-1	NA
TGTGCCTGGAGCCCGGGTAACTATGGCTACACCTTC	CAWSPGNYGYTF	NA	TRBJ1-2	TRBV30	NA
TGCGCCAGCAGCCAAGATCTTGAATCACCCCTCCACTTT	CASSQDLESPLHF	NA	TRBJ1-6	TRBV4-1	NA
TGTGCCAGCAGTGAAGAACCACTTGGCTACACCTTC	CASSEEPLGYTF	NA	TRBJ1-2	TRBV2	NA
TGTGCCTGGAGTGAGCTTTCTTCAAATCAGCCCCAGCATTTT	CAWSELSSNQPQHF	NA	TRBJ1-5	TRBV30	NA
TGTGCCAGCAGCTTAGTTTTTTCTGGGTTAGCACACAATGAGCAGTTCTTC	CASSLVFSGLAHNEQFF	NA	TRBJ2-1	TRBV11-2	NA
TGTGCCAGCAGCTTGTTTGTCCTATCCCAAGAGACCCAGTACTTC	CASSLFVLSQETQYF	NA	TRBJ2-5	TRBV5-6	NA
TGTGCCAGCAGCTCGACCGAGACAGGGGAAAACATTCAGTACTTC	CASSSTETGENIQYF	TRBD1	TRBJ2-4	TRBV7-8	NA
TGTGCCAGCAGCGTATCTACAGGGACTAACTATGGCTACACCTTC	CASSVSTGTNYGYTF	NA	TRBJ1-2	TRBV9	NA
TGTGCCAGCAGCTTGTACAGGGAGCTTCAAGAGACCCAGTACTTC	CASSLYRELQETQYF	NA	TRBJ2-5	TRBV5-6	NA
TGCAGTGCCCCCGAGGGGGAGACCCAGTACTTC	CSAPEGETQYF	NA	TRBJ2-5	TRBV20-1	few
TGTGCCAGCAGCTTGGCGGGGGCAAATCAGCCCCAGCATTTT	CASSLAGANQPQHF	NA	TRBJ1-5	TRBV5-4	few
TGTGCCAGCAGTAAGGGGGTGAACACTGAAGCTTTCTTT	CASSKGVNTEAFF	NA	TRBJ1-1	TRBV6-5	NA
TGTGCCAGCAGGAGGGACAGTTCTAATTCACCCCTCCACTTT	CASRRDSSNSPLHF	TRBD1	TRBJ1-6	TRBV6-1	NA
TGTGCCAGCAGCGTAGGGTACGAAGGGGGCACTGAAGCTTTCTTT	CASSVGYEGGTEAFF	NA	TRBJ1-1	TRBV9	once
TGTGCCAGCACTAAGGCGGGGACCTACGAGCAGTACTTC	CASTKAGTYEQYF	NA	TRBJ2-7	TRBV7-9	NA
TGTGCCAGTAACTTGGGGCCCAATCAGCCCCAGCATTTT	CASNLGPNQPQHF	NA	TRBJ1-5	TRBV19	NA
TGTGCCAGCAGTGAAACATCTCTCGGGTACTTC	CASSETSLGYF	NA	TRBJ2-7	TRBV6-1	few
TGTGCCAGCAGTCCATTTACGGGGACTAGCACCGGGGAGCTGTTTTTT	CASSPFTGTSTGELFF	TRBD2	TRBJ2-2	TRBV14	NA
TGCGCCAGCAGCCAAGATTGGGATTCACCCCTCCACTTT	CASSQDWDSPLHF	NA	TRBJ1-6	TRBV4-3	NA
TGTGCCAGCAGCCCCTATCAGGGAGTTTGGACTGAAGCTTTCTTT	CASSPYQGVWTEAFF	NA	TRBJ1-1	TRBV5-6	few
TGTGCCAGTAGTATCCAACCTCCGGGACTCCCGGGCACAGATACGCAGTATTTT	CASSIQPPGLPGTDTQYF	NA	TRBJ2-3	TRBV19	few
TGTGCCATCACCGAAACTAGCGATAATGAGCAGTTCTTC	CAITETSDNEQFF	TRBD2	TRBJ2-1	TRBV10-3	NA
TGTGCCAGCAGTGCTGGGCACTCCTACGAGCAGTACTTC	CASSAGHSYEQYF	NA	TRBJ2-7	TRBV25-1	few
TGCGCCAGCAGCCAAGGTCAAGCATTAGCCAAAAACATTCAGTACTTC	CASSQGQALAKNIQYF	NA	TRBJ2-4	TRBV4-3	few
TGCGCCAGCAGGCAGTCCCAGGGCGCTGGAAACACCATATATTTT	CASRQSQGAGNTIYF	NA	TRBJ1-3	TRBV4-3	NA
TGTGCCAGCAGTGTAGGGAGCCTAGAGACCCAGTACTTC	CASSVGSLETQYF	NA	TRBJ2-5	TRBV2	NA
TGTGCCTGGAGTGCCGGAGGGGATAATTCACCCCTCCACTTT	CAWSAGGDNSPLHF	NA	TRBJ1-6	TRBV30	NA
TGTGCCAGCAGCGACCGCTCCGGGAGGCGATATGGCTACACCTTC	CASSDRSGRRYGYTF	NA	TRBJ1-2	TRBV9	NA
TGTGCCAGCGGCCGGAGTAACACCGGGGAGCTGTTTTTT	CASGRSNTGELFF	NA	TRBJ2-2	TRBV2	NA